A selection of T cell receptor beta chains follows, all from one sample in a study of cytomegalovirus exposure and HLA in healthy donors. Data came from immunoSEQ multiplex PCR; TCRdb stores just in-frame clones and leaves some out. The data show around 120,000 clones, with roughly four fifths seen just once and around 16% held by the top ten. Sequencing was performed on PBMCs. The receptors were gathered from a man in his forties or fifties in good health and CMV-seropositive. The CDR3 runs from the conserved cysteine through the conserved F or W. D genes are given only for firm matches. Some rows have no size entry. The others give once, few or many, or a class for an expanded clone.

size	V	J	length	D	CDR3	DNA
-	TRBV5-4	TRBJ2-7	14	TRBD2	CASSFGTSSYEQYF	TGTGCCAGCAGCTTCGGGACTAGCAGCTACGAGCAGTACTTC
-	TRBV27	TRBJ2-3	19	TRBD1	CASSSAHRLYRGSTDTQYF	TGTGCCAGCAGTTCCGCCCACCGTTTATACAGGGGAAGCACAGATACGCAGTATTTT
-	TRBV7-9	TRBJ2-3	13	-	CASSYQGADTQYF	TGTGCCAGCAGCTACCAGGGTGCAGATACGCAGTATTTT
-	TRBV6-5	TRBJ2-7	14	TRBD1	CASSNRGGWDEQYF	TGTGCCAGCAGTAACAGGGGTGGTTGGGACGAGCAGTACTTC
few	TRBV28	TRBJ1-4	14	-	CASSFQGYSEKLFF	TGTGCCAGCAGTTTTCAGGGGTATTCGGAAAAACTGTTTTTT
-	TRBV18	TRBJ2-5	15	TRBD2	CASSPPAGGRETQYF	TGTGCCAGCTCACCACCGGCGGGAGGGAGAGAGACCCAGTACTTC
few	TRBV7-9	TRBJ2-7	14	TRBD1	CASSQAGQGGEQYF	TGTGCCAGCAGCCAAGCGGGACAGGGAGGAGAGCAGTACTTC
-	TRBV7-2	TRBJ2-5	12	-	CASGYSGETQYF	TGTGCCAGCGGTTACTCGGGGGAGACCCAGTACTTC
-	TRBV15	TRBJ2-7	15	-	CATSRERAGSLEQYF	TGTGCCACCAGCAGAGAGCGGGCGGGGAGCCTCGAGCAGTACTTC
-	TRBV12-1	TRBJ2-7	13	-	CASSFAPLLEQYF	TGTGCCAGCAGCTTTGCCCCTCTTTTAGAGCAGTACTTC
-	TRBV27	TRBJ2-1	23	TRBD2	CASSLWGATSTSATPLSYNEQFF	TGTGCCAGCAGTTTATGGGGTGCTACCTCGACTAGCGCCACTCCCCTCTCCTACAATGAGCAGTTCTTC
-	TRBV7-6	TRBJ2-3	17	TRBD1	CASSLDFGQGEADTQYF	TGTGCCAGCAGCTTAGATTTCGGACAGGGTGAGGCAGATACGCAGTATTTT
-	TRBV28	TRBJ2-1	17	TRBD2	CASSRSGLAGGPIEQFF	TGTGCCAGCAGTCGCTCAGGACTAGCGGGAGGGCCCATTGAGCAGTTCTTC
-	TRBV11-2	TRBJ2-7	14	TRBD2	CASTVWDYSYEQYF	TGTGCCAGCACCGTATGGGACTACTCCTACGAGCAGTACTTC
-	TRBV11-3	TRBJ2-3	15	-	CASSLGGTSTDTQYF	TGTGCCAGCAGCTTAGGAGGTACTAGCACAGATACGCAGTATTTT
-	TRBV6-1	TRBJ2-5	14	-	CASRLQGIQETQYF	TGTGCCAGCAGATTACAGGGAATCCAAGAGACCCAGTACTTC
-	TRBV5-1	TRBJ2-3	15	-	CASSLFPGSTDTQYF	TGCGCCAGCAGCTTGTTCCCAGGCAGCACAGATACGCAGTATTTT
-	TRBV9	TRBJ2-1	15	TRBD2	CASSGSGRAVLGQFF	TGTGCCAGCAGCGGTAGCGGGAGGGCCGTATTGGGGCAGTTCTTC
-	TRBV5-8	TRBJ1-5	16	-	CASSSGQGYDNQPQHF	TGTGCCAGCAGCTCGGGCCAGGGGTATGACAATCAGCCCCAGCATTTT
once	TRBV27	TRBJ1-2	14	TRBD1	CASSFQGGNYGYTF	TGTGCCAGCAGTTTCCAGGGGGGAAACTATGGCTACACCTTC
-	TRBV6-5	TRBJ2-7	14	TRBD1	CASIGDRVSYEQYF	TGTGCCAGCATTGGGGACAGGGTGTCCTACGAGCAGTACTTC
-	TRBV6-1	TRBJ2-3	17	-	CASSEADSSLITDTQYF	TGTGCCAGCAGTGAAGCCGATAGCTCCCTTATCACAGATACGCAGTATTTT
-	TRBV27	TRBJ1-1	17	TRBD1	CASSFAGTGGKRTEAFF	TGTGCCAGCAGTTTCGCCGGGACAGGGGGTAAGAGGACTGAAGCTTTCTTT
-	TRBV5-1	TRBJ2-1	14	-	CASSLGGQAGEQFF	TGCGCCAGCAGCTTGGGTGGGCAGGCCGGTGAGCAGTTCTTC
-	TRBV10-3	TRBJ2-7	16	TRBD1	CAIRDNSGQGSYEQYF	TGTGCCATCAGAGACAACTCGGGACAGGGCTCCTACGAGCAGTACTTC
-	TRBV5-4	TRBJ2-2	15	-	CASSSQGGDTGELFF	TGTGCCAGCAGCTCACAGGGGGGGGACACCGGGGAGCTGTTTTTT
-	TRBV6-5	TRBJ2-2	13	-	CASSYPGTGELFF	TGTGCCAGCAGTTACCCAGGCACCGGGGAGCTGTTTTTT
-	TRBV7-9	TRBJ2-5	14	-	CASSFGQLQETQYF	TGTGCCAGCAGCTTTGGACAGCTACAAGAGACCCAGTACTTC
-	TRBV7-9	TRBJ1-1	16	-	CASSFSGTRANTEAFF	TGTGCCAGCAGCTTCTCTGGGACAAGGGCGAACACTGAAGCTTTCTTT
-	TRBV6-6	TRBJ2-2	14	-	CASKTVINTGELFF	TGTGCCAGCAAAACAGTTATTAACACCGGGGAGCTGTTTTTT
-	TRBV4-1	TRBJ2-7	15	TRBD2	CASSPTSGRRYEQYF	TGCGCCAGCAGCCCCACTAGCGGGAGAAGATACGAGCAGTACTTC
once	TRBV7-2	TRBJ2-3	19	-	CASTLYPLGVGEGTDTQYF	TGTGCCAGCACTCTTTACCCCCTGGGCGTGGGAGAAGGCACAGATACGCAGTATTTT
-	TRBV4-1	TRBJ2-3	20	TRBD2	CASSPRMGGGYPGSTDTQYF	TGCGCCAGCAGCCCGCGCATGGGCGGGGGTTATCCCGGAAGCACAGATACGCAGTATTTT
-	TRBV28	TRBJ2-1	16	TRBD2	CASSGRTSGDYNEQFF	TGTGCCAGCAGTGGTCGGACTAGCGGGGACTACAATGAGCAGTTCTTC
-	TRBV5-4	TRBJ2-4	16	-	CASSLRGLVGKNIQYF	TGTGCCAGCAGCTTGAGAGGGCTAGTGGGCAAAAACATTCAGTACTTC
few	TRBV6-5	TRBJ1-1	14	-	CASSYGGESTEAFF	TGTGCCAGCAGTTATGGGGGCGAGAGCACTGAAGCTTTCTTT
-	TRBV18	TRBJ2-3	17	TRBD2	CASSLRTSGVGTDTQYF	TGTGCCAGCTCACTACGGACTAGCGGGGTCGGTACAGATACGCAGTATTTT
-	TRBV11-2	TRBJ1-2	14	-	CASSLDHTNYGYTF	TGTGCCAGCAGCTTAGATCACACGAACTATGGCTACACCTTC
-	TRBV18	TRBJ2-5	13	-	CASSPGHGETQYF	TGTGCCAGCTCACCTGGACACGGGGAGACCCAGTACTTC
-	TRBV27	TRBJ1-3	16	TRBD1	CASSLSQGEFGNTIYF	TGTGCCAGCAGTTTATCACAGGGGGAGTTTGGAAACACCATATATTTT
-	TRBV7-2	TRBJ1-4	15	-	CASSLQGSHNEKLFF	TGTGCCAGCAGCCTTCAAGGGAGTCATAATGAAAAACTGTTTTTT
-	TRBV4-1	TRBJ2-2	16	-	CASSHSGTANTGELFF	TGCGCCAGCAGCCATAGCGGTACCGCGAACACCGGGGAGCTGTTTTTT
once	TRBV6-5	TRBJ1-2	13	-	CASSEGANYGYTF	TGTGCCAGCTCGGAGGGAGCTAACTATGGCTACACCTTC
-	TRBV11-3	TRBJ2-1	15	TRBD2	CASRSTSGGYNEQFF	TGTGCCAGCAGATCGACTAGCGGGGGATACAATGAGCAGTTCTTC
-	TRBV7-9	TRBJ2-7	16	-	CASSLATLRESYEQYF	TGTGCCAGCAGCTTAGCGACCTTACGGGAATCCTACGAGCAGTACTTC
few	TRBV9	TRBJ2-1	16	TRBD2	CASSVVGLAGGNEQFF	TGTGCCAGCAGCGTAGTTGGCTTAGCGGGAGGTAATGAGCAGTTCTTC
-	TRBV7-9	TRBJ1-5	13	-	CASSPGVNQPQHF	TGTGCCAGCAGCCCAGGGGTGAATCAGCCCCAGCATTTT
once	TRBV15	TRBJ2-3	18	-	CATSRGTGKLWGTDTQYF	TGTGCCACCAGCAGAGGTACAGGGAAGTTGTGGGGCACAGATACGCAGTATTTT
-	TRBV28	TRBJ2-7	16	TRBD2	CASNTPLAGGYYEQYF	TGTGCCAGCAATACCCCCCTGGCGGGAGGGTACTACGAGCAGTACTTC
few	TRBV6-1	TRBJ1-5	15	TRBD1	CASSELRDSNQPQHF	TGTGCCAGCAGTGAACTACGGGACAGTAATCAGCCCCAGCATTTT
-	TRBV14	TRBJ2-3	13	-	CASSSLGGDTQYF	TGTGCCAGCTCATCTTTGGGCGGGGATACGCAGTATTTT
-	TRBV11-3	TRBJ2-1	14	TRBD2	CASNGLAGANEQFF	TGTGCCAGCAATGGACTAGCGGGCGCCAATGAGCAGTTCTTC
once	TRBV18	TRBJ2-5	14	TRBD2	CASSPGGMQETQYF	TGTGCCAGCTCACCCGGGGGGATGCAAGAGACCCAGTACTTC